Sequencing of this TCR beta chain was carried out in a study of PD-1 blockade in mismatch repair-deficient tumors. Method: immunoSEQ multiplex PCR; TCRdb's copy keeps in-frame clones and lacks some. This sample has 85,000 to 130,000 clones, with 70% to 85% found just once. Trimming removed 8 bases from V and 6 bases from J, with 16 bases in between. CDR1 is MNHNS and CDR2 is SASEGT in the germline V gene. This CDR3 is built from 14 residues. TCR sequencing covered a few patients who responded to pembrolizumab. The specimen comprised peripheral blood, sampled roughly 35 weeks after starting pembrolizumab. The genes are TRBV6-1 and TRBJ2-2; D gene unclear. This sequence was found in an adult with mismatch repair-deficient cancer. CDR3 sequence reads: CASENSRLPGELFF. The CDR3 DNA follows: TGTGCCAGCGAAAACAGTCGATTGCCCGGGGAGCTGTTTTTT.